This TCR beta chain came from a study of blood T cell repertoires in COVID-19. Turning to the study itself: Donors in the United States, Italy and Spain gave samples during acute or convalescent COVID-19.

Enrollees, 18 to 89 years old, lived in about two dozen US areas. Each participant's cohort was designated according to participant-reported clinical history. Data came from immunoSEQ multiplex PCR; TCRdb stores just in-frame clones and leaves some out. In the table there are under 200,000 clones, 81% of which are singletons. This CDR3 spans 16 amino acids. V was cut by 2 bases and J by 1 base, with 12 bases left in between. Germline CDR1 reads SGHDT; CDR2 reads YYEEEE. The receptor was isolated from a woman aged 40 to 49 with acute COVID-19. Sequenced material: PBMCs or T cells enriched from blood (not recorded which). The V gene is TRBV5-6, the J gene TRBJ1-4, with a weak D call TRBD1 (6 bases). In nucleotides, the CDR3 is TGTGCCAGCAGCTTCACAGGGAGTGGAACTAATGAAAAACTGTTTTTT. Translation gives CASSFTGSGTNEKLFF.